Sequencing of this TCR beta chain was carried out in a study of neurological immune-mediated disorders. This CDR3 is 13 amino acids long. The germline V and J ends were trimmed by 4 bases and 1 base, with 11 bases remaining between them. Per germline, CDR1 DFQATT and CDR2 SNEGSKA (reference sequence). Ten or more counts support this clonotype. TCRdb redid the calling of the 5' RACE reads with MiXCR, one entry per CDR3 protein. In the table there are more than 35,000 distinct CDR3 sequences, 3% of which are singletons. The sample comprised PBMCs. The source is a woman in her forties or fifties with multiple sclerosis. The chain combines TRBV20-1 with TRBJ2-7; weak D call: TRBD1 (6 bases). As DNA, the CDR3 is TGCAGTGCTACCGGACAGTATTCCTACGAGCAGTACTTC. Amino acid sequence: CSATGQYSYEQYF.